These T cell receptor beta chains were read from a single sample in a study of T-cell reconstitution after alpha-beta-depleted transplantation in children. Using its own MiXCR run on the PCR reads, TCRdb lists one record per CDR3 protein. The table lists hundreds of thousands of distinct CDR3 sequences, less than 15% of them singletons. The source material was PBMCs, sampled before TCRalphabeta/CD19-depleted stem cell transplant. The receptors derive from a girl aged 2 to 10 with congenital amegakaryocytic thrombocytopenia, due to receive a stem cell transplant. Each CDR3 is given with its conserved first and last residue. The order of the fields is clone size, J gene, D gene, V gene, CDR3 protein, CDR3 DNA. A D gene is named only where the DNA matches it firmly. The size field is filled for only some rows; it gives once, few, many or a size class.

>NA|TRBJ2-1|NA|TRBV11-1
CASSLAYPAAAHTYNEQFF
TGTGCCAGCAGCTTAGCGTATCCCGCGGCCGCCCATACCTACAATGAGCAGTTCTTC
>few|TRBJ2-1|NA|TRBV11-3
CASSLEPHNEQFF
TGTGCCAGCAGCTTAGAACCTCACAATGAGCAGTTCTTC
>many|TRBJ2-3|NA|TRBV29-1
CSVRLGGGGTDTQYF
TGCAGCGTTCGCCTTGGGGGTGGGGGCACAGATACGCAGTATTTT
>NA|TRBJ2-1|TRBD2|TRBV4-1
CASSQGLTSGSYNEQFF
TGCGCCAGCAGCCAAGGTCTGACTAGCGGGAGTTACAATGAGCAGTTCTTC
>many|TRBJ2-3|TRBD2|TRBV20-1
CSAHQVGLAGFRDTQYF
TGCAGTGCTCACCAGGTGGGACTAGCGGGATTCAGAGATACGCAGTATTTT
>many|TRBJ2-7|NA|TRBV28
CASSFDNSYEQYF
TGTGCCAGCAGTTTTGACAACTCCTACGAGCAGTACTTC
>many|TRBJ2-5|NA|TRBV21-1
CASSPRQSQETQYF
TGTGCCAGCAGCCCTCGCCAGTCCCAAGAGACCCAGTACTTC
>many|TRBJ2-7|NA|TRBV6-2/TRBV6-3
CASSYSWQEAYEQYF
TGTGCCAGCAGTTACTCTTGGCAGGAGGCCTACGAGCAGTACTTC
>many|TRBJ2-1|TRBD2|TRBV27
CASSRLAPSSYNEQFF
TGTGCCAGCAGTCGACTAGCGCCGAGCTCCTACAATGAGCAGTTCTTC
>many|TRBJ2-3|TRBD1|TRBV12-3/TRBV12-4
CASSFGDRVPDTQYF
TGTGCCAGCAGTTTTGGGGACAGGGTTCCAGATACGCAGTATTTT
>NA|TRBJ1-2|NA|TRBV6-1
CASSVARGYGYTF
TGTGCCAGCAGTGTAGCCAGGGGCTATGGCTACACCTTC
>NA|TRBJ2-1|NA|TRBV28
CASSLQGNGQFF
TGTGCCAGCAGTTTACAGGGGAATGGGCAGTTCTTC
>NA|TRBJ2-1|NA|TRBV5-1
CASSFTLSSNEQFF
TGCGCCAGCAGCTTTACCCTCTCGAGCAATGAGCAGTTCTTC
>many|TRBJ2-7|NA|TRBV7-2
CASTRLDILHEQYF
TGTGCCAGCACCAGACTCGACATTCTCCACGAGCAGTACTTC
>NA|TRBJ2-1|NA|TRBV29-1
CSADLIFRGRASSYNEQFF
TGCAGCGCTGACCTGATTTTTCGGGGCCGAGCCAGCTCCTACAATGAGCAGTTCTTC
>NA|TRBJ2-1|NA|TRBV20-1
CSATNYYNEQFF
TGCAGTGCTACAAATTACTACAATGAGCAGTTCTTC
>few|TRBJ1-6|NA|TRBV5-1
CASSAGAGIYNSPLHF
TGCGCCAGCAGCGCGGGCGCTGGAATCTATAATTCACCCCTCCACTTT
>NA|TRBJ2-2|NA|TRBV18
CASSAGTNTGELFF
TGTGCCAGCTCAGCGGGGACAAACACCGGGGAGCTGTTTTTT
>NA|TRBJ2-2|TRBD2|TRBV7-8
CASSRRVSREGRTGELFF
TGTGCCAGCAGCCGCAGAGTCTCGCGGGAGGGCCGCACCGGGGAGCTGTTTTTT
>many|TRBJ1-6|NA|TRBV20-1
CSARGTGRASPLHF
TGCAGTGCTAGAGGGACTGGACGCGCTTCACCCCTCCACTTT
>NA|TRBJ2-2|NA|TRBV20-1
CSARSGASGELFF
TGCAGTGCTAGATCGGGGGCGAGCGGGGAGCTGTTTTTT
>many|TRBJ2-3|TRBD2|TRBV20-1
CSAPNSGRPQSTDTQYF
TGCAGTGCCCCAAATAGCGGGAGACCCCAAAGCACAGATACGCAGTATTTT
>many|TRBJ2-1|NA|TRBV20-1
CSAERVSYNEQFF
TGCAGTGCTGAAAGGGTATCCTACAATGAGCAGTTCTTC
>many|TRBJ1-6|NA|TRBV7-3
CASSFVNSPLHF
TGTGCCAGCAGCTTCGTCAATTCACCCCTCCACTTT
>few|TRBJ2-5|NA|TRBV20-1
CSARELGFGQETQYF
TGCAGTGCTAGAGAATTAGGGTTTGGGCAAGAGACCCAGTACTTC
>NA|TRBJ1-1|NA|TRBV12-3/TRBV12-4
CASSSIGSANTEAFF
TGTGCCAGCAGTTCGATAGGGTCAGCGAACACTGAAGCTTTCTTT
>NA|TRBJ1-3|NA|TRBV7-9
CASSFGQYSGNTIYF
TGTGCCAGCAGCTTTGGACAGTACTCTGGAAACACCATATATTTT
>many|TRBJ2-3|TRBD2|TRBV20-1
CSAPSSGDSTQYF
TGCAGTGCTCCTTCTAGCGGGGACTCAACGCAGTATTTT
>many|TRBJ2-7|NA|TRBV10-3
CAISEPLTYEQYF
TGTGCCATCAGTGAGCCCCTCACCTACGAGCAGTACTTC
>many|TRBJ2-1|NA|TRBV20-1
CSARRQSSSTVNEQFF
TGCAGTGCTAGAAGGCAGAGCAGTAGTACCGTAAATGAGCAGTTCTTC
>NA|TRBJ1-2|NA|TRBV5-1
CASSFSGTEYGYTF
TGCGCCAGCAGCTTTTCCGGGACGGAGTATGGCTACACCTTC
>few|TRBJ2-7|TRBD1|TRBV25-1
CASSRRDSPYEQYF
TGTGCCAGCAGCCGCCGGGACAGCCCCTACGAGCAGTACTTC
>NA|TRBJ2-1|NA|TRBV30
CAWSVHRDVEQFF
TGTGCCTGGAGTGTACATCGGGACGTTGAGCAGTTCTTC
>many|TRBJ2-7|TRBD2|TRBV20-1
CSAKTSRSRYEQYF
TGCAGTGCAAAGACTAGCCGGTCTCGGTACGAGCAGTACTTC
>many|TRBJ1-1|NA|TRBV12-3/TRBV12-4
CASSLAVNTEAFF
TGCGCCAGCAGCTTGGCAGTGAACACTGAAGCTTTCTTT
>few|TRBJ2-5|TRBD2|TRBV6-1
CASRGYSGRVQETQYF
TGTGCCAGCAGGGGTTATAGCGGGCGGGTCCAAGAGACCCAGTACTTC
>many|TRBJ2-1|NA|TRBV5-1
CASSLVEDGYNEQFF
TGCGCCAGCAGCTTGGTCGAGGACGGATACAATGAGCAGTTCTTC
>many|TRBJ1-6|NA|TRBV6-1
CASSRTRPDRWRNSPLHF
TGTGCCAGCAGCCGAACCCGACCCGACCGGTGGCGTAATTCACCCCTCCACTTT
>many|TRBJ2-5|TRBD2|TRBV7-2
CASSPGLAEGETQYF
TGTGCCAGCAGCCCGGGACTAGCGGAGGGAGAGACCCAGTACTTC
>few|TRBJ2-1|NA|TRBV20-1
CSARKGSATVLGEQFF
TGCAGTGCTAGAAAGGGAAGCGCAACCGTGCTCGGAGAGCAGTTCTTC
>few|TRBJ1-3|NA|TRBV18
CASSPQSSGNTIYF
TGTGCCAGCTCACCACAGAGCTCTGGAAACACCATATATTTT
>many|TRBJ2-7|TRBD1|TRBV28
CASSPHRGRTYEQYF
TGTGCCAGCAGCCCACACAGGGGAAGGACCTACGAGCAGTACTTC
>few|TRBJ2-1|TRBD2|TRBV20-1
CSARDLERLAGGSEQFF
TGCAGTGCTAGAGATCTCGAAAGACTAGCGGGAGGGAGTGAGCAGTTCTTC
>many|TRBJ1-2|NA|TRBV5-1
CASSLGQAANYGYTF
TGCGCCAGCAGCTTGGGGCAGGCAGCTAACTATGGCTACACCTTC
>many|TRBJ2-3|TRBD2|TRBV20-1
CSARVPKREWTDTQYF
TGCAGTGCTAGAGTTCCAAAGCGGGAATGGACAGATACGCAGTATTTT
>many|TRBJ2-1|NA|TRBV20-1
CSAREVPTEKAYNEQFF
TGCAGTGCTAGAGAGGTCCCGACAGAGAAGGCCTACAATGAGCAGTTCTTC
>NA|TRBJ2-5|NA|TRBV12-3/TRBV12-4
CASRGPYQETQYF
TGTGCCAGCAGGGGGCCGTACCAAGAGACCCAGTACTTC
>many|TRBJ2-2|TRBD1|TRBV10-3
CAISESKGTVLTGELFF
TGTGCCATCAGTGAGTCGAAGGGGACAGTACTCACCGGGGAGCTGTTTTTT
>few|TRBJ1-2|NA|TRBV7-9
CASSWDYYGYTF
TGTGCCAGCAGCTGGGACTACTATGGCTACACCTTC
>many|TRBJ2-3|TRBD1|TRBV12-3/TRBV12-4
CASSTRDRGITDTQYF
TGTGCCAGCAGTACTCGGGACAGAGGTATTACAGATACGCAGTATTTT
>few|TRBJ1-1|NA|TRBV6-5
CASSYPLREAFF
TGTGCCAGCAGTTACCCTCTTAGGGAAGCTTTCTTT
>many|TRBJ2-1|TRBD2|TRBV5-5
CASRTTLAGVRTYNEQFF
TGTGCCAGCAGAACGACGCTAGCGGGAGTTAGGACCTACAATGAGCAGTTCTTC
>NA|TRBJ2-1|TRBD2|TRBV7-9
CARSLGLAGGIYNEQFF
TGTGCCAGGAGCTTGGGTCTAGCGGGAGGGATATACAATGAGCAGTTCTTC